This T cell receptor (beta chain) was obtained from a study of blood T cell repertoires in COVID-19. Background on the study: Some COVID-19 samples were acute and others convalescent; all came from the United States, Italy and Spain. In each case, the material was cDNA or gDNA derived from T cells, B-cell-depleted T cells, or PBMCs.

Original methodology: The authors estimated nucleated cell counts from reference gene primer amplification. Here immunoSEQ multiplex PCR was the method, and the copy in TCRdb shows in-frame clones only, minus some. Clone size and V and J calls were adopted from that table, with D and trimming inferred from the DNA. In the table there are some 200,000 clones, approximately 84% of which are singletons. This clone has more than one count but fewer than ten. J was trimmed by 6 bases and V by 4 bases; bases with no gene match: 9. Germline CDR1 and CDR2: SQVTM and ANQGSEA. This CDR3 spans 13 amino acids. V and J are TRBV29-1 and TRBJ2-7; 7 bases are a match to TRBD1. Sequenced sample: peripheral blood. The TCR originated in a human donor with acute or convalescent COVID-19. The donor label of this sample is uncertain. Here the CDR3 DNA reads TGCAGCGTTGCAGACAGGGCCGCAGGCGAGCAGTACTTC. Translation: CSVADRAAGEQYF.